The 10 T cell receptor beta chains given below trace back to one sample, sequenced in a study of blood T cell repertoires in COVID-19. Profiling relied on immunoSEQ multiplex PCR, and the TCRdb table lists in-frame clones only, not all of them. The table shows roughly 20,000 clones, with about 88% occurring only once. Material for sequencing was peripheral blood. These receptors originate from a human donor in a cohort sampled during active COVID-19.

The CDR3 spells CASSYAGALIQPQHF. DNA for the CDR3: TGTGCCAGCAGTTATGCAGGGGCGTTGATTCAGCCCCAGCATTTT. The chain recombines TRBV28 with TRBJ1-5; possibly TRBD1 for D (6 bases). The germline V gene has CDR1 MDHEN and CDR2 SYDVKM. CDR3 length: 15 amino acids. Trimming stripped 4 bases from V and 6 bases from J, with 16 bases between.

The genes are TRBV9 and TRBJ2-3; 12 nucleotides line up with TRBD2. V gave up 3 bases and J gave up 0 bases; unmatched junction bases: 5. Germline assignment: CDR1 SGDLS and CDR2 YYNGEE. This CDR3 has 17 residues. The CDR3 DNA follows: TGTGCCAGCAGCGCAGACGGGACTAGCGGGAGCACAGATACGCAGTATTTT. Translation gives CASSADGTSGSTDTQYF.

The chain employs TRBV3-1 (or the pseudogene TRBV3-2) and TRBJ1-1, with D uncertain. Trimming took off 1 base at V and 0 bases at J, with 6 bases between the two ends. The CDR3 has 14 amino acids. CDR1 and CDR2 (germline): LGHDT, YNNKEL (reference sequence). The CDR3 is CASSQGGVNTEAFF. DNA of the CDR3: TGTGCCAGCAGCCAAGGCGGGGTGAACACTGAAGCTTTCTTT.

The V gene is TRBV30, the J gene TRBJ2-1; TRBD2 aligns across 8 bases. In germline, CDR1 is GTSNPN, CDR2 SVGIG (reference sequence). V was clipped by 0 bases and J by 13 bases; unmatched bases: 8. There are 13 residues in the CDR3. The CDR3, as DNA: TGTGCCTGGAGTGTACGTAGCGGGACGACCCAGTTCTTC. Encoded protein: CAWSVRSGTTQFF.

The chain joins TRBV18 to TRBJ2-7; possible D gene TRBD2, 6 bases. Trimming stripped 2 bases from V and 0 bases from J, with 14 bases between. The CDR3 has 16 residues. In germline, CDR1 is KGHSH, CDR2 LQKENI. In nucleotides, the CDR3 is TGTGCCAGCTCACCAGGGAGCCCCGGGGGCTCCTACGAGCAGTACTTC. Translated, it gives CASSPGSPGGSYEQYF. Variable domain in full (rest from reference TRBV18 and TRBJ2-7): NAGVMQNPRHLVRRRGQEARLRCSPMKGHSHVYWYRQLPEEGLKFMVYLQKENIIDESGMPKERFSAEFPKEGPSILRIQQVVRGDSAAYFCASSPGSPGGSYEQYFGPGTRLTVT.

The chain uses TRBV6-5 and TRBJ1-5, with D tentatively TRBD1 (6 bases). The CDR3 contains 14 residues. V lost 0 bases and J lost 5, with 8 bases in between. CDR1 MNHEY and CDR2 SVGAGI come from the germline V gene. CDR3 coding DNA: TGTGCCAGCAGTTACTCGGACAGTGATCAGCCCCAGCATTTT. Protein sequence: CASSYSDSDQPQHF.

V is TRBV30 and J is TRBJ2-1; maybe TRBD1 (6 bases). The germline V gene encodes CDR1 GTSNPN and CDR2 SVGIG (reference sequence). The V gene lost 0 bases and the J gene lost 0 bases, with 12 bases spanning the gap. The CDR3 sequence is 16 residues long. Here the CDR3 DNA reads TGTGCCTGGAGTGTTACAGGGCTCAGCTCCTACAATGAGCAGTTCTTC. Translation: CAWSVTGLSSYNEQFF.

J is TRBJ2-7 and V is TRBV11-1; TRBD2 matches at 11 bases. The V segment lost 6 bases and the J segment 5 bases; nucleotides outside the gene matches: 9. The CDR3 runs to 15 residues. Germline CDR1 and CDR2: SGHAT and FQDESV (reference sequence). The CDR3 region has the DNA TGTGCCAGCAGACCTTTAGCGGGAGGGCGGAACGAGCAGTACTTC. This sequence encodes CASRPLAGGRNEQYF.

The CDR3 nucleotides read TGTGCCAGCAGCGGAGGTCACCTCCGGGACTCCCTTCGTAGGACCGGGGAGCTGTTTTTT. This encodes CASSGGHLRDSLRRTGELFF. The J gene is TRBJ2-2, the V gene TRBV9; D is perhaps TRBD2 (6 bases). CDR1 and CDR2 (germline): SGDLS, YYNGEE. This CDR3 spans 20 amino acids. V shed 3 bases and J shed 5 bases, with 29 bases lying between them.

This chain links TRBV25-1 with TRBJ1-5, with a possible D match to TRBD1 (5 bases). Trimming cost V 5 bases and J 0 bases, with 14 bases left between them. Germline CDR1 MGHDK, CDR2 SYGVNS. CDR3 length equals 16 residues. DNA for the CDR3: TGTGCCAGCAGTCGAGGCGGCGGGGGTAGCAATCAGCCCCAGCATTTT. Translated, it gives CASSRGGGGSNQPQHF.